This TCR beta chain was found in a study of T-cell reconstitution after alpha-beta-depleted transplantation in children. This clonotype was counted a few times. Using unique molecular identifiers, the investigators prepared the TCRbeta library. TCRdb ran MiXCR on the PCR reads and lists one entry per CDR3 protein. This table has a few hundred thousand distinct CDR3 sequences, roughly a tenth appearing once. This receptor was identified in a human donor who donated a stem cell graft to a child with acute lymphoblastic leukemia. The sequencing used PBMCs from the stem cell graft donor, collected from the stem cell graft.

CDR3 sequence reads: CASSVVSTREVTDTQYF. The CDR3 DNA reads TGTGCCAGCAGCGTAGTCTCGACCAGGGAGGTGACAGATACGCAGTATTTT. This chain joins TRBV9 and TRBJ2-3; possibly TRBD2 for D (6 bases). CDR1 is SGDLS, CDR2 YYNGEE, per germline. The CDR3 spans 17 residues. V was clipped by 0 bases and J by 3 bases, with 17 bases between them.